The 14 T cell receptor beta chains given below trace back to one sample, sequenced in a study of Ad26.COV2.S vaccination and SARS-CoV-2 variants. The repertoire was sequenced with immunoSEQ multiplex PCR; TCRdb's copy has only in-frame clones and lacks some. This table has around 340,000 clones, around nine tenths appearing once. Treatment defined: over 15 received Ad26.COV2.S at low or high dose, single or two shots; about 5 received placebo; per-sample allocation not given. Samples came from day 63 after the first vaccine or placebo injection. The sample consisted of peripheral blood, taken in a trial of Ad26.COV2.S vaccine versus placebo. The receptors originated from a person aged 18-60 years who received the Ad26.COV2.S COVID-19 vaccine or a placebo.

V is TRBV5-6 and J is TRBJ2-1, with TRBD2 matching over 7 bases. Looked up from germline, CDR1 is SGHDT and CDR2 is YYEEEE. The V and J ends lost 6 bases and 1 base, in that order; junction bases with no gene match: 7. This CDR3 contains 15 residues. This CDR3 reads CASTEGGRSYNEQFF. CDR3 DNA: TGTGCCAGCACCGAGGGAGGGCGTTCCTACAATGAGCAGTTCTTC.

The chain uses TRBV6-5 and TRBJ1-6, with 7 bases lining up with TRBD1. The CDR3 extends over 13 amino acids. The germline CDR1 and CDR2 sequences are MNHEY and SVGAGI. With 5 bases clipped from V and 7 bases from J, the junction kept 2 bases outside the gene matches. CDR3 sequence (DNA): TGTGCCAGCAGTCCACAGGGGAATTCACCCCTCCACTTT. Translation gives CASSPQGNSPLHF.

The rearrangement joins TRBV7-9 to TRBJ2-7, with 9 bases identical to TRBD1. This CDR3 has 14 amino acids. V lost 1 base, J lost 6 bases, and 4 bases stayed unmatched. Germline V gene lookup returns CDR1 SEHNR and CDR2 FQNEAQ (reference sequence). CDR3 DNA: TGTGCCAGCAGCTTAGAGGGACAGGGACCCGAGCAGTACTTC. Protein sequence: CASSLEGQGPEQYF.

The genes are TRBV19 and TRBJ2-1; D gene unclear. Trimming removed 3 bases from V and 0 bases from J, with 12 bases in between. This CDR3 has 16 amino acids. Per the germline V gene, CDR1 is LNHDA and CDR2 is SQIVND (reference sequence). This CDR3 reads CASSINTVSSYNEQFF. CDR3 bases: TGTGCCAGTAGTATTAATACAGTGAGCTCCTACAATGAGCAGTTCTTC.

The chain is built from TRBV7-2 and TRBJ2-7; 8 bases are a match to TRBD2. This CDR3 is 13 amino acids long. Trimming at V came to 2 bases and at J to 5 bases, leaving 2 bases not matched to a gene. In germline, CDR1 is SGHTA, CDR2 FQGNSA. The CDR3 loop is CASSLSSGDEQYF. CDR3 in DNA: TGTGCCAGCAGCTTAAGTAGCGGGGACGAGCAGTACTTC.

Of note for this clone: The same CDR3 also results from other DNA sequences found in this sample. The chain links TRBV18 to TRBJ2-2; a weak D match, TRBD1 (5 bases). Germline V lookup: CDR1 KGHSH, CDR2 LQKENI. Trimming removed 1 base from V and 0 bases from J, with 9 bases in between. The CDR3 totals 16 residues. CDR3 nucleotide sequence: TGTGCCAGCTCACCACAGGGGCCTACGAACACCGGGGAGCTGTTTTTT. Amino acids: CASSPQGPTNTGELFF. The full variable domain, with the rest looked up from reference TRBV18 and TRBJ2-2, is NAGVMQNPRHLVRRRGQEARLRCSPMKGHSHVYWYRQLPEEGLKFMVYLQKENIIDESGMPKERFSAEFPKEGPSILRIQQVVRGDSAAYFCASSPQGPTNTGELFFGEGSRLTVL.

A single count supports this clone. V gene TRBV3-1 (or the pseudogene TRBV3-2) combines with J gene TRBJ2-6, with a tentative D call TRBD2 (5 bases). The CDR3 is made up of 15 amino acids. Per the germline V gene, CDR1 is LGHDT and CDR2 is YNNKEL (reference sequence). The V end was cut by 3 bases, the J end by 2 bases, with 8 bases between. The CDR3 region has the DNA TGTGCCAGCAGCCAGCGGGTAACTGGGGCCAACGTCCTGACTTTC. It yields the protein CASSQRVTGANVLTF.

V gene TRBV7-9 combines with J gene TRBJ2-7; no clear D gene. Per the germline V gene, CDR1 is SEHNR and CDR2 is FQNEAQ (reference sequence). Trimming shortened V by 3 bases and J by 0 bases, and 6 bases separated the two germline ends. The CDR3 consists of 13 residues. DNA for the CDR3: TGTGCCAGCAGCTTCCCTGCCTCCTACGAGCAGTACTTC. It specifies CASSFPASYEQYF. Using reference TRBV7-9 and TRBJ2-7 for the parts outside the CDR3, the full variable domain is DTGVSQNPRHKITKRGQNVTFRCDPISEHNRLYWYRQTLGQGPEFLTYFQNEAQLEKSRLLSDRFSAERPKGSFSTLEIQRTEQGDSAMYLCASSFPASYEQYFGPGTRLTVT.

This clone was detected once. The chain is built from TRBV28 and TRBJ2-2; 9 nucleotides match TRBD1. Germline V lookup: CDR1 MDHEN, CDR2 SYDVKM. CDR3 length: 18 amino acids. The V and J ends lost 2 bases and 4 bases, in that order; junction bases with no gene match: 11. CDR3 nucleotide sequence: TGTGCCAGCAGTTTAACCAACCTAGGACAGGGGATCACCGGGGAGCTGTTTTTT. It translates to CASSLTNLGQGITGELFF.

The chain is built from TRBV3-1 (or the pseudogene TRBV3-2) and TRBJ1-5; no clear D. Germline CDR1 is LGHDT and CDR2 is YNNKEL (reference sequence). The CDR3 consists of 11 residues. The V and J ends lost 5 bases and 3 bases respectively, with 2 bases between them. This CDR3 reads CASSSNQPQHF. In DNA form, the CDR3 reads TGTGCCAGCAGCTCCAATCAGCCCCAGCATTTT.

V usage is TRBV19 and J usage is TRBJ1-2; D gene ambiguous. Looked up from germline, CDR1 is LNHDA and CDR2 is SQIVND (reference sequence). V was trimmed by 7 bases and J by 0 bases, leaving 12 bases between them. This CDR3 has 14 residues. The DNA of the CDR3 is TGTGCCAGTACGTTGATGGAATCTAACTATGGCTACACCTTC. It specifies CASTLMESNYGYTF.

The rearrangement uses TRBV4-1 and TRBJ2-1, with D tentatively TRBD2 (7 bases). The germline V and J ends were trimmed by 4 bases and 8 bases, with 18 bases remaining between them. Germline CDR1 MGHRA, CDR2 YSYEKL. This CDR3 spans 15 amino acids. CDR3 residues: CASSPQGRGRDEQFF. Written as DNA, the CDR3 is TGCGCCAGCAGCCCCCAGGGGAGGGGAAGGGATGAGCAGTTCTTC.

The chain combines TRBV28 with TRBJ1-4; tentative D call: TRBD1 (6 bases). CDR3 length: 17 amino acids. V lost 4 bases and J lost 0, with 15 bases in between. Germline V lookup: CDR1 MDHEN, CDR2 SYDVKM. CDR3 DNA sequence: TGTGCCAGCAGTTCCAAGATAGGACAGTCAACTAATGAAAAACTGTTTTTT. It encodes CASSSKIGQSTNEKLFF.

This clone was found once. V gene TRBV5-8 combines with J gene TRBJ1-5; D is perhaps TRBD1 (5 bases). Trimming removed 6 bases at V and 4 bases at J, with 14 bases between. The CDR3 runs 14 residues. The germline V gene has CDR1 SGHTS and CDR2 YDEGEE. CDR3 sequence reads: CASTSNEGNQPQHF. Here the CDR3 DNA reads TGTGCCAGCACATCAAATGAGGGGAATCAGCCCCAGCATTTT.